The 8 T cell receptor beta chains given below trace back to one sample, sequenced in a study of sequential checkpoint blockade in melanoma. Documented treatment: randomized to nivolumab then ipilimumab (arm A) or the reverse (arm B). Assay used: immunoSEQ multiplex PCR; TCRdb lists only in-frame clones, some missing. The data contain under 6,500 clones, around nine tenths of them seen just once; the ten biggest clones take up roughly 10%. The sequenced sample was CD8+ T cells sorted from blood (inferred from file names), obtained from a patient given nivolumab and ipilimumab in sequence. The receptor source for this set is a human donor with melanoma.

The chain uses TRBV7-9 and TRBJ1-1; D perhaps matches TRBD1 (6 bases). Trimming stripped 4 bases from V and 4 bases from J, with 13 bases between. Germline CDR1 is SEHNR and CDR2 is FQNEAQ (reference sequence). The CDR3 sequence is 14 residues long. This chain's CDR3 is CASSYSQGITEAFF. In DNA, the CDR3 is TGTGCCAGCAGCTACTCACAGGGTATCACTGAAGCTTTCTTT.

The V call is TRBV5-4, the J call TRBJ2-7, with D tentatively TRBD1 (5 bases). Deletions cut 9 bases from V and 0 bases from J, with 13 bases between. This CDR3 has 13 residues. Looked up from germline, CDR1 is SGHNT and CDR2 is YYREEE (reference sequence). The CDR3 reads CATRLGPSYEQYF. The CDR3 nucleotides are TGTGCCACCCGCTTGGGGCCCTCCTACGAGCAGTACTTC.

The genes are TRBV6-5 and TRBJ2-7; the match to TRBD2 covers 11 bases. The germline gives CDR1 MNHEY, CDR2 SVGAGI. The ends lost 5 bases at V and 2 bases at J; junction bases unmatched: 2. The CDR3 runs 14 residues. Here the CDR3 DNA reads TGTGCCAGCAGTCCGGGACTAGCGGCCTACGAGCAGTACTTC. The encoded protein is CASSPGLAAYEQYF.

The chain carries TRBV27 and TRBJ1-2, with D possibly matching TRBD1 (5 bases). In germline, CDR1 is MNHEY, CDR2 SMNVEV (reference sequence). CDR3 length: 16 residues. V dropped 3 bases and J dropped 4 bases, with 18 bases sitting between them. CDR3 sequence (DNA): TGTGCCAGCAGTTTTGTACAGATCACGGGGGGCTATGGCTACACCTTC. This codes for CASSFVQITGGYGYTF.

The chain combines TRBV7-2 with TRBJ2-7; TRBD1 matches at 12 bases. Germline V gene lookup returns CDR1 SGHTA and CDR2 FQGNSA. The CDR3 loop spans 15 amino acids. V lost 4 bases, J lost 4 bases, and 5 bases stayed unmatched. For the CDR3, the DNA is TGTGCCAGCAGCTCAGGGACAGGGGGCTGGTACGAGCAGTACTTC. Translation: CASSSGTGGWYEQYF.

This chain connects TRBV27 to TRBJ2-7, with 7 bases fitting TRBD2. V lost 2 bases, J lost 2 bases, and 3 bases stayed unmatched. Germline values: CDR1 MNHEY, CDR2 SMNVEV (reference sequence). The CDR3 contains 14 residues. CDR3 region: CASSLGGGTYEQYF. For the CDR3, the DNA is TGTGCCAGCAGTTTAGGGGGGGGGACCTACGAGCAGTACTTC.

The chain carries TRBV14 and TRBJ2-1, with TRBD2 identical over 9 bases. CDR3 length: 16 residues. V gave up 1 base and J gave up 8 bases; unmatched junction bases: 9. Germline CDR1 is SGHDN and CDR2 is FVKESK. The CDR3 loop is CASSQVALAGMDEQFF. The CDR3 region has the DNA TGTGCCAGCAGCCAAGTGGCTCTAGCGGGAATGGATGAGCAGTTCTTC.

The rearrangement uses TRBV30 and TRBJ1-5; D remains ambiguous. V was shortened by 4 bases and J by 6 bases, with 13 bases between the two germline ends. This CDR3 spans 13 amino acids. CDR1 and CDR2 from the germline V gene are GTSNPN and SVGIG (reference sequence). CDR3 sequence (DNA): TGTGCCTGGAACGAACTTAGCGGTCAGCCCCAGCATTTT. Its translation: CAWNELSGQPQHF.